The 6 T cell receptor beta chains below come from one sample, sequenced in a study of blood T cell repertoires in COVID-19 (dated by TCRdb to the early 2020s). To prepare the library, the immunoSEQ multiplex PCR assay was applied. In TCRdb, the immuneACCESS table is reduced to in-frame sequences with V and J assigned. These tables do not hold every clone; where another copy was compared, an unresolved V gene accounts for under half, and the others remain unexplained. In this sample the table shows 250,000 to 300,000 clones, 85% to 90% of which occur a single time. Over 2% of the sample goes to the ten largest clones. Sequenced sample: PBMCs or T cells enriched from blood (not recorded which). The receptors come from a woman aged 60-70 years in a cohort exposed to, infected with or recovered from COVID-19 (not recorded which).

The chain combines TRBV5-1 with TRBJ2-1; the D gene is possibly TRBD1 (6 bases). This CDR3 contains 15 residues. The ends were cut back, 7 bases at V and 0 bases at J, with 14 bases in the middle. CDR1 and CDR2 (germline): SGHRS, YFSETQ. The DNA of the CDR3 is TGCGCCAGCTCAGGGGCAGGAACCTCCTACAATGAGCAGTTCTTC. Its translation: CASSGAGTSYNEQFF.

The chain joins TRBV7-2 to TRBJ2-5; 14 bases fit TRBD2. J gave up 5 bases and V 3 bases, and 8 bases lay outside the gene matches. CDR3 length equals 17 residues. CDR1 is SGHTA and CDR2 is FQGNSA in the germline V gene. The CDR3 region is CASSFSGTSGRGETQYF. In nucleotides, the CDR3 is TGTGCCAGCAGCTTTAGTGGGACTAGCGGGAGAGGGGAGACCCAGTACTTC.

This rearrangement joins TRBV27 to TRBJ1-2; possibly TRBD1 for D (5 bases). Trimming took off 2 bases at V and 3 bases at J, with 13 bases between the two ends. Looked up from germline, CDR1 is MNHEY and CDR2 is SMNVEV (reference sequence). The length of the CDR3 is 15 residues. The CDR3 region has the DNA TGTGCCAGCAGTTTAGGGCAGGGATTCCACTATGGCTACACCTTC. Translating gives CASSLGQGFHYGYTF.

The genes are TRBV5-4 and TRBJ1-4, with TRBD1 matching 9 bases. This CDR3 contains 15 residues. V lost 4 bases, J lost 5 bases, and 6 bases stayed unmatched. Germline V lookup: CDR1 SGHNT, CDR2 YYREEE (reference sequence). The CDR3 loop reads CASSPVGQGNEKLFF. The CDR3 DNA reads TGTGCCAGCAGCCCCGTGGGACAGGGCAATGAAAAACTGTTTTTT.

The genes are TRBV10-2 and TRBJ1-4; 7 nucleotides agree with TRBD1. There are 19 residues in the CDR3. The V gene end was trimmed by 2 bases and the J gene end by 4 bases; junction bases not matched to a gene: 16. CDR1 is WSHSY, CDR2 SAAADI, per germline. The CDR3 DNA is TGCGCCAGCAGTGAGACAAAGACAGGGTGGGCGCGAAGTAATGAAAAACTGTTTTTT. Protein: CASSETKTGWARSNEKLFF.

CDR3: CASSVASSSSYNEQFF. The CDR3, as DNA: TGTGCCAGCAGCGTAGCGTCTTCCAGCTCCTACAATGAGCAGTTCTTC. The V gene is TRBV9, the J gene TRBJ2-1; D not resolved. From germline, CDR1 is SGDLS and CDR2 YYNGEE. Deletions cut 0 bases from V and 0 bases from J, with 10 bases between. This CDR3 spans 16 amino acids. Together with reference TRBV9 and TRBJ2-1, the CDR3 gives the full variable domain: DSGVTQTPKHLITATGQRVTLRCSPRSGDLSVYWYQQSLDQGLQFLIQYYNGEERAKGNILERFSAQQFPDLHSELNLSSLELGDSALYFCASSVASSSSYNEQFFGPGTRLTVL.